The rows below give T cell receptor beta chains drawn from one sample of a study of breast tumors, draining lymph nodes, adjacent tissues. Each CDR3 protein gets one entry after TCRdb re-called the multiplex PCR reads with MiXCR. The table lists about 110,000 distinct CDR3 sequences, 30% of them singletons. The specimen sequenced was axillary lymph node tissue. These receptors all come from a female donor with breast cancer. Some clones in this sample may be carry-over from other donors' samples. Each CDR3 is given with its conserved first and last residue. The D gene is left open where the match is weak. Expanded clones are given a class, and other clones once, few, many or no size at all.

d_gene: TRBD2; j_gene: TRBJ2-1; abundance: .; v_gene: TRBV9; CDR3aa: CASSVTSGNNEQFF; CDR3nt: TGTGCCAGCAGCGTGACTAGCGGGAACAATGAGCAGTTCTTC
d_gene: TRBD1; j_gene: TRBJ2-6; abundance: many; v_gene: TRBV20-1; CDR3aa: CSARDSSSGANVLTF; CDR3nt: TGCAGTGCTCGGGACAGCTCCTCTGGGGCCAACGTCCTGACTTTC
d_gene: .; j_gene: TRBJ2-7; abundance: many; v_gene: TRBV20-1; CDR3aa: CSAQGSYEQYF; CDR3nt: TGCAGTGCTCAGGGCTCCTACGAGCAGTACTTC
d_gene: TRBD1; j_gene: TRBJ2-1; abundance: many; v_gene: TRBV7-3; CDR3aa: CASSLTPGDSFNEQFF; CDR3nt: TGTGCCAGCAGCTTAACCCCCGGGGACAGCTTCAATGAGCAGTTCTTC
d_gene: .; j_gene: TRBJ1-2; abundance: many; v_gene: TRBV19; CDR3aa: CASSPGSYGYTF; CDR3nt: TGTGCCAGTAGTCCAGGATCCTATGGCTACACCTTC
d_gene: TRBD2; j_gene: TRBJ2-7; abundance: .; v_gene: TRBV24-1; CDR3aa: CATSDPTSGIAEQYF; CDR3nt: TGTGCCACCAGTGACCCCACTAGCGGGATTGCCGAGCAGTACTTC
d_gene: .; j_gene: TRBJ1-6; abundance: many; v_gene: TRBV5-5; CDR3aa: CASTNNREAYSPLHF; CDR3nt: TGTGCCAGCACCAATAACAGGGAAGCCTATTCACCCCTCCACTTT
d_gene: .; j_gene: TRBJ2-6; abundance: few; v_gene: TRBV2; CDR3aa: CASSEGKTGANVLTF; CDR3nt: TGTGCCAGCAGTGAAGGTAAAACTGGGGCCAACGTCCTGACTTTC
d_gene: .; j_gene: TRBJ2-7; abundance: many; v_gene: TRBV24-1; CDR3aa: CATSDGGGSYEQYF; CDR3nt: TGTGCCACCAGTGATGGCGGCGGATCCTACGAGCAGTACTTC
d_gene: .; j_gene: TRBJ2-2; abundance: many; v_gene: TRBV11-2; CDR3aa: CASSLRGTNTGELFF; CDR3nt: TGTGCCAGCAGCCTCAGGGGCACGAACACCGGGGAGCTGTTTTTT
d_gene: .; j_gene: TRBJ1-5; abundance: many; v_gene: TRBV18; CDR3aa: CASSPFNGGQQPQHF; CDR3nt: TGTGCCAGCTCACCTTTCAACGGGGGGCAACAGCCCCAGCATTTT
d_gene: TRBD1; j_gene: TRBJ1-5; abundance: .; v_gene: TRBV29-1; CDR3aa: CSVEDLGQGSVAQHF; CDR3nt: TGCAGCGTTGAAGATTTGGGACAGGGGTCGGTGGCCCAGCATTTT
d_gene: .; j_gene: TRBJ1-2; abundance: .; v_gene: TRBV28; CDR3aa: CASSSPLRQPSKTNYGYTF; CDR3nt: TGTGCCAGCAGTTCGCCGCTCCGACAGCCCTCCAAAACAAACTATGGCTACACCTTC
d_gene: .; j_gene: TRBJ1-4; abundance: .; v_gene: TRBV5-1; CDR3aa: CASSYGSNENLFF; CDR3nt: TGCGCCAGCAGCTACGGATCGAATGAAAACCTGTTTTTT
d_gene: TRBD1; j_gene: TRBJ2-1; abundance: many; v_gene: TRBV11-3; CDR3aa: CASSTRDRYNEQFF; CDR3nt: TGTGCCAGCAGCACACGGGACAGGTACAATGAGCAGTTCTTC
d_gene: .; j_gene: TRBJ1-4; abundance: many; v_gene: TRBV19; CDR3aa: CASSIVIGNEKLFF; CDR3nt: TGTGCCAGTAGTATAGTGATCGGTAATGAAAAACTGTTTTTT
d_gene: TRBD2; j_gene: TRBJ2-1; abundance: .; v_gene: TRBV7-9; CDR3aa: CASSPTRAVSGSSNNEQFF; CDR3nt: TGTGCCAGCAGCCCCACCCGGGCGGTTAGCGGGAGTAGCAACAATGAGCAGTTCTTC
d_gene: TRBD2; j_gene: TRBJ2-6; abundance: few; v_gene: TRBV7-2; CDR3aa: CASSLRGLAGGTSRANVLTF; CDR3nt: TGTGCCAGCAGCTTAAGAGGGCTAGCGGGGGGGACCTCTCGGGCCAACGTCCTGACTTTC
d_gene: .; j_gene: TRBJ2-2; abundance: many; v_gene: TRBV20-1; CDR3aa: CSAPTGGRELFF; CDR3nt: TGCAGTGCTCCGACAGGAGGAAGGGAGCTGTTTTTT
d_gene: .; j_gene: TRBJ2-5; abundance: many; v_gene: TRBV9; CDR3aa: CASSVAPEETQYF; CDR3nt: TGTGCCAGCAGCGTAGCCCCTGAAGAGACCCAGTACTTC
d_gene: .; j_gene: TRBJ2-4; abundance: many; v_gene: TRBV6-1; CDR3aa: CASSEGDSKNIQYF; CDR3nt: TGTGCCAGCAGTGAAGGAGATAGCAAAAACATTCAGTACTTC
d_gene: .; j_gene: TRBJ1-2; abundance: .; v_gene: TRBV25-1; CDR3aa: CASSAVDRRNYGYAF; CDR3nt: TGTGCCAGCAGTGCAGTCGACAGGCGGAACTATGGCTACGCCTTC
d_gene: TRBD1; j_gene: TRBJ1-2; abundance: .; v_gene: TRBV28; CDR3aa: CASSLSILAPGQGGYGYTF; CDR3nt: TGTGCCAGCAGTTTGTCAATCTTAGCTCCGGGACAGGGGGGCTATGGCTACACCTTC
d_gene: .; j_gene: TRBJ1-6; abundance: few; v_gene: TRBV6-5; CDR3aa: CASKKNSGGGRSYNSPLHF; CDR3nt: TGTGCCAGCAAAAAAAACTCCGGGGGGGGGCGCTCCTATAATTCACCCCTCCACTTT
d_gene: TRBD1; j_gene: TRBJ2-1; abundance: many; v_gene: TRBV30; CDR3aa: CAWNQGANEQFF; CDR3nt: TGTGCCTGGAACCAGGGGGCGAATGAGCAGTTCTTC
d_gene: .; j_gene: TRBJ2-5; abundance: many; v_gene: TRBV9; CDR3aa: CASSASGAGPQETQYF; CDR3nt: TGTGCCAGCAGCGCGTCAGGGGCAGGGCCACAAGAGACCCAGTACTTC
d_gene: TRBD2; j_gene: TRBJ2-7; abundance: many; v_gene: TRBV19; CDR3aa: CASKRDGSSYEQYF; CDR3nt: TGTGCCAGTAAGCGGGACGGGAGCTCCTACGAGCAGTACTTC
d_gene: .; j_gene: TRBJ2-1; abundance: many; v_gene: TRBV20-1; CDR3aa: CSGVGPGNEQFF; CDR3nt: TGCAGTGGGGTCGGTCCAGGCAATGAGCAGTTCTTC
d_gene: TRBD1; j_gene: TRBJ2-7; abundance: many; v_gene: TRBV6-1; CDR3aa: CASTSSGTGLTYEQYF; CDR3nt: TGTGCCAGCACCTCCTCGGGGACAGGACTCACCTACGAGCAGTACTTC
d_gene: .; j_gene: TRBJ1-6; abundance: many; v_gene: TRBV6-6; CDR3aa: CASSSERGLAGNSPLHF; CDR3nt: TGTGCCAGCAGTTCCGAAAGAGGCCTCGCGGGGAATTCACCCCTCCACTTT
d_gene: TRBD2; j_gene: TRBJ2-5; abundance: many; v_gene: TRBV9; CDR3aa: CASSAPGGRTSQETQYF; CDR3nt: TGTGCCAGCAGCGCCCCGGGCGGGAGAACCTCCCAAGAGACCCAGTACTTC
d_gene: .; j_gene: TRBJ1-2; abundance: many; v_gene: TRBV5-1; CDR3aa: CASSLREAATSSNYGYTF; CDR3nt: TGCGCCAGCAGCTTGAGGGAGGCAGCGACCTCTTCTAACTATGGCTACACCTTC
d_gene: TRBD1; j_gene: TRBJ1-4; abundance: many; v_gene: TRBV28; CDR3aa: CASSVLTGGNEKLFF; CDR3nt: TGTGCCAGCAGTGTACTGACAGGGGGTAATGAAAAACTGTTTTTT
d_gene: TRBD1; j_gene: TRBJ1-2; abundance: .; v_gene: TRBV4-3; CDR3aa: CASSQDLGGNYGYTF; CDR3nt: TGCGCCAGCAGCCAAGATTTAGGGGGCAACTATGGCTACACCTTC
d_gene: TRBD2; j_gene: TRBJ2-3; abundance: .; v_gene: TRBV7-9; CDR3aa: CASSLGRTSGIGTDTQYF; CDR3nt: TGTGCCAGCAGCTTAGGCAGGACTAGCGGGATAGGTACAGATACGCAGTATTTT
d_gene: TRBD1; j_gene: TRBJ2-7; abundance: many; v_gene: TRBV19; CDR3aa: CASSVYRGREQYF; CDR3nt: TGTGCCAGTAGTGTATACAGGGGGCGCGAGCAGTACTTC
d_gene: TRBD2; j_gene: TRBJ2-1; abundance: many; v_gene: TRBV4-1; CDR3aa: CASSLESGTSYNEQFF; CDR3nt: TGCGCCAGCAGCCTTGAGTCGGGGACTAGCTACAATGAGCAGTTCTTC